A single sample is the source of the 8 T cell receptor beta chains below, sequenced in a study of cytomegalovirus exposure and HLA in healthy donors. PCR amplification relied on 60 Vbeta primers (plus 13 Jbeta primers). Only in-frame clones appear in the TCRdb table, and some are missing; sequencing was by immunoSEQ multiplex PCR. The repertoire holds 150,000 to 200,000 clones, 75% to 85% seen once, with roughly 13% in the top ten. The specimen sequenced was PBMCs. These receptors were obtained from a woman aged 50 to 65 in good health and CMV-seropositive.

This clone was counted a single time. The chain employs TRBV19 and TRBJ1-5; a possible D gene is TRBD1 (6 bases). The V end was cut by 0 bases, the J end by 0 bases, with 15 bases between. The CDR3 extends over 18 amino acids. From germline, CDR1 is LNHDA and CDR2 SQIVND (reference sequence). The CDR3 spells CASSIDPRTDYSNQPQHF. DNA of the CDR3: TGTGCCAGTAGTATAGATCCCAGGACAGACTATAGCAATCAGCCCCAGCATTTT.

The chain carries TRBV19 and TRBJ1-5; 10 bases map to TRBD1. The germline gives CDR1 LNHDA, CDR2 SQIVND (reference sequence). This CDR3 comprises 16 residues. V was clipped by 4 bases and J by 5 bases; unmatched bases: 8. CDR3 nucleotides: TGTGCCAGTAGTACCATAACCGGGACAGGGGATCAGCCCCAGCATTTT. Protein product: CASSTITGTGDQPQHF.

The chain recombines TRBV12-5 with TRBJ2-7; perhaps TRBD1 as D (6 bases). Trimming took 7 bases from V and 1 from J, leaving 14 bases between them. The length of the CDR3 is 14 residues. Germline CDR1 reads LGHNT; CDR2 reads FRNRAP. CDR3 DNA: TGTGCTAGTGCCTCAAGAGGACAGTCCTACGAGCAGTACTTC. Translating it yields CASASRGQSYEQYF.

V usage is TRBV4-1 and J usage is TRBJ1-2; the match to TRBD1 covers 11 bases. The CDR3 runs to 15 residues. Germline V lookup: CDR1 MGHRA, CDR2 YSYEKL. With V trimmed by 4 bases and J by 7 bases, 8 bases remained unmatched. CDR3 loop: CASSLGTDRGLGYTF. In nucleotides, the CDR3 is TGCGCCAGCAGCCTTGGTACGGACAGGGGGCTTGGCTACACCTTC.

The DNA for the CDR3 is TGTGCCAGCAGTTACTCGCGGAGGGACCTCACTGAAGCTTTCTTT. This encodes CASSYSRRDLTEAFF. The chain couples TRBV6-5 to TRBJ1-1; tentatively, D is TRBD1 (5 bases). The germline CDR1 and CDR2 sequences are MNHEY and SVGAGI. The CDR3 runs to 15 residues. Between the trimmed V and J ends, which lost 0 bases and 4 bases, there was a span of 12 bases.

This chain uses TRBV7-9 with TRBJ2-5; TRBD2 matches 13 bases. The V segment lost 3 bases and the J segment 5 bases; nucleotides outside the gene matches: 9. This CDR3 is 17 amino acids long. Germline V gene lookup returns CDR1 SEHNR and CDR2 FQNEAQ (reference sequence). CDR3 region: CASSFWTSGGWNETQYF. In DNA, the CDR3 is TGTGCCAGCAGCTTCTGGACTAGCGGGGGTTGGAACGAGACCCAGTACTTC.

The rearrangement links TRBV7-9 to TRBJ1-4; D is ambiguous. The CDR3 is 14 residues long. From germline, CDR1 is SEHNR and CDR2 FQNEAQ (reference sequence). V lost 5 bases and J lost 8, with 15 bases in between. For the CDR3, the DNA is TGTGCCAGCAGCCAACCTCACAGTGGCGAAAAACTGTTTTTT. Translated, it gives CASSQPHSGEKLFF.

The chain carries TRBV20-1 and TRBJ2-5; tentatively, D is TRBD1 (5 bases). Trimming shortened V by 6 bases and J by 7 bases, and 9 bases separated the two germline ends. The CDR3 is 10 residues long. Germline-derived CDR1 and CDR2 are DFQATT and SNEGSKA (reference sequence). CDR3 sequence reads: CSARQRTQYF. The CDR3 DNA sequence: TGCAGTGCCCGACAGAGGACCCAGTACTTC.